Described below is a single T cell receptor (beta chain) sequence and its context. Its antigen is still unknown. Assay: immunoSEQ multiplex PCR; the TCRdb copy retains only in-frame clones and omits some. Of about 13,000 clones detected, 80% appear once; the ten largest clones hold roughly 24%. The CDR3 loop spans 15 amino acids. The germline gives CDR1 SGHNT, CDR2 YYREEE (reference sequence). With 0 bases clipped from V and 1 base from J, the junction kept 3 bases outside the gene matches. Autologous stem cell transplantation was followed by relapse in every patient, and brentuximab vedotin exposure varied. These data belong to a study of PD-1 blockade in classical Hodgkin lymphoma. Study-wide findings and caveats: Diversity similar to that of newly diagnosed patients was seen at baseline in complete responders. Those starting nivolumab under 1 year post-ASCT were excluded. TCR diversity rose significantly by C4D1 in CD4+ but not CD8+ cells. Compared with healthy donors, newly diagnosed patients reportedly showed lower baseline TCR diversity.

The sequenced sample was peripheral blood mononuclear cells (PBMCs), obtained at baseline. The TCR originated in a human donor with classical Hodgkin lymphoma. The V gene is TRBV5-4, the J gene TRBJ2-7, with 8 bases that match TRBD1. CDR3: CASSLGTGMSYEQYF. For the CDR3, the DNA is TGTGCCAGCAGCTTGGGGACAGGGATGTCCTACGAGCAGTACTTC.